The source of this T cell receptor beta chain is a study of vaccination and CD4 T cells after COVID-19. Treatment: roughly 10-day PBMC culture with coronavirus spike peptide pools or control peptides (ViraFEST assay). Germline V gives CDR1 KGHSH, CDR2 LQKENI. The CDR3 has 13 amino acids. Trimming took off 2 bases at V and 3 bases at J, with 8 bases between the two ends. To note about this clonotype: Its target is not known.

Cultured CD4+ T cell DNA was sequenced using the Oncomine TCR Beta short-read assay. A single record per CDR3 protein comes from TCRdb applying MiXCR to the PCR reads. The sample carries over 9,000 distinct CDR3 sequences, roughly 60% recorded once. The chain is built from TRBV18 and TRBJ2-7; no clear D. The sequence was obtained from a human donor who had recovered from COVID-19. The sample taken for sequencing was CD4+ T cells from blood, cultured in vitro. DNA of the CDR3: TGTGCCAGCTCACCATCCGCGATCTACGAGCAGTACTTC. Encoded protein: CASSPSAIYEQYF.